This entry lists 24 T cell receptor beta chains sequenced from one sample in a study of OX40 agonist ivuxolimab in advanced cancers. Profiled with immunoSEQ multiplex PCR; TCRdb holds only in-frame clones, not every one. The sample consists of around 65,000 clones, 80% to 95% of them appearing once. The sample consisted of CD4+ or CD8+ T cells sorted from blood, taken in a trial of the OX40 agonist ivuxolimab. All receptors derive from an adult with an advanced solid tumor such as melanoma, head and neck, liver or kidney cancer.

This rearrangement joins TRBV19 to TRBJ2-1, with TRBD1 matching 9 bases. The CDR3 runs to 14 residues. V was pared by 5 bases and J by 8 bases, with 7 bases of the junction left unmatched. Germline CDR1 is LNHDA and CDR2 is SQIVND (reference sequence). CDR3 DNA sequence: TGTGCCAGTAGTGCCACAGGGGGCTGGGATGAGCAGTTCTTC. Translated: CASSATGGWDEQFF.

Notes on this clone: Other DNA variants within this sample encode the same CDR3. This sequence joins TRBV9 and TRBJ2-2; 12 bases align to TRBD2. The V gene's germline CDR1 is SGDLS and CDR2 YYNGEE. V lost 3 bases and J lost 3; bases outside the gene matches: 6. This CDR3 has 17 residues. The DNA for the CDR3 is TGTGCCAGCAGCGGGGGTGGGACTAGCGGGTACACCGGGGAGCTGTTTTTT. Amino acids: CASSGGGTSGYTGELFF.

CDR3 nucleotide sequence: TGTGCCAGCAGCTTAGCCCCGGACAGGGCCCTTTTCTACAATGAGCAGTTCTTC. Protein sequence: CASSLAPDRALFYNEQFF. The rearrangement uses TRBV7-2 and TRBJ2-1, with 8 bases that match TRBD1. V dropped 0 bases and J dropped 3; count of bases not matched to a gene: 10. The germline gives CDR1 SGHTA, CDR2 FQGNSA. This CDR3 region has 18 residues.

The chain couples TRBV18 to TRBJ2-1; D ambiguous. Germline V gene lookup returns CDR1 KGHSH and CDR2 LQKENI. V shed 2 bases and J shed 4 bases, with 12 bases lying between them. The CDR3 sequence is 15 residues long. CDR3 protein: CASSPRDFSYNEQFF. DNA for the CDR3: TGTGCCAGCTCACCAAGGGATTTTAGTTACAATGAGCAGTTCTTC.

This clone was observed a single time. CDR3 DNA: TGTGCCAGCCTAGGGGCAGGACAAAACTATGGCTACACCTTC. Protein product: CASLGAGQNYGYTF. V and J are TRBV2 and TRBJ1-2, with D perhaps matching TRBD1 (5 bases). This CDR3 has 14 residues. Between the trimmed V and J ends, which lost 8 bases and 2 bases, there was a span of 15 bases. CDR1 and CDR2 (germline): SNHLY, FYNNEI.

The CDR3: CASSLGGPTGELFF. DNA for the CDR3: TGTGCCAGCAGCTTAGGGGGGCCAACCGGGGAGCTGTTTTTT. J is TRBJ2-2 and V is TRBV5-4, with D possibly called TRBD1 or TRBD2 (6 bases each). Germline assignment: CDR1 SGHNT and CDR2 YYREEE (reference sequence). The CDR3 has 14 residues. Trimming took off 2 bases at V and 5 bases at J, with 10 bases between the two ends.

V and J are TRBV27 and TRBJ2-7; possible D gene TRBD2, 7 bases. The CDR3 spans 11 residues. Germline V CDR1 and CDR2: MNHEY, SMNVEV (reference sequence). Written as DNA, the CDR3 is TGTGACGGGGGGCTAAGAAACGAGCAGTACTTC. It specifies CDGGLRNEQYF.

This chain uses TRBV29-1 with TRBJ2-1; 9 bases are a match to TRBD2. The length of the CDR3 is 14 residues. With 2 bases clipped from V and 4 bases from J, the junction kept 3 bases outside the gene matches. Germline V lookup: CDR1 SQVTM, CDR2 ANQGSEA. CDR3 loop: CSVESGRLYNEQFF. The CDR3 region has the DNA TGCAGCGTTGAAAGCGGGAGGTTATACAATGAGCAGTTCTTC.

The chain combines TRBV5-1 with TRBJ1-5; 8 nucleotides match TRBD1. Germline V gives CDR1 SGHRS, CDR2 YFSETQ. The length of the CDR3 is 14 residues. The ends lost 3 bases at V and 3 bases at J; junction bases unmatched: 2. This CDR3 is CASSSGQANQPQHF. The CDR3 region has the DNA TGCGCCAGCAGCTCGGGACAGGCCAATCAGCCCCAGCATTTT.

The J gene is TRBJ2-1, the V gene TRBV5-1, with TRBD1 matching 7 bases. Trimming cost V 5 bases and J 7 bases; bases outside gene matches: 6. Germline CDR1 SGHRS, CDR2 YFSETQ. The CDR3 spans 13 residues. CDR3 region: CASRVDRANEQFF. The CDR3 DNA reads as TGCGCCAGCAGAGTAGACAGGGCGAATGAGCAGTTCTTC.

DNA of the CDR3: TGTGCCAGCAGTTTATTGCTGGGGGGCCCGGCGGACACTGAAGCTTTCTTT. It is translated as CASSLLLGGPADTEAFF. V usage is TRBV27 and J usage is TRBJ1-1, with D perhaps TRBD1 (6 bases). Germline CDR1 reads MNHEY; CDR2 reads SMNVEV (reference sequence). The CDR3 spans 17 residues. The V end was cut by 1 base, the J end by 3 bases, with 18 bases between.

On this clone itself: The junction differs from germline at one of its ends, possibly a read error. Other nucleotide sequences in the sample specify the same CDR3. This sequence joins TRBV27 and TRBJ2-3, with 8 bases aligning to TRBD1. Per the germline V gene, CDR1 is MNHEY and CDR2 is SMNVEV (reference sequence). This CDR3 is 16 amino acids long. The CDR3 sequence: CASSLRYRQGPDTQYF. In nucleotides, the CDR3 is TGTGCCAGCAGTTTACGTTACCGACAGGGGCCAGATACACAGTATTTT.

The chain carries TRBV11-2 and TRBJ2-7; D is uncertain. Germline CDR1 is SGHAT and CDR2 is FQNNGV. V was pared by 5 bases and J by 6 bases, with 20 bases between. The CDR3 is made up of 15 amino acids. The CDR3 reads CASSLIPDLPTEQYF. CDR3 coding DNA: TGTGCCAGCAGCCTGATCCCAGACCTCCCGACCGAGCAGTACTTC. Filled out from reference TRBV11-2 and TRBJ2-7, the complete variable domain reads EAGVAQSPRYKIIEKRQSVAFWCNPISGHATLYWYQQILGQGPKLLIQFQNNGVVDDSQLPKDRFSAERLKGVDSTLKIQPAKLEDSAVYLCASSLIPDLPTEQYFGPGTRLTVT.

The CDR3 coding sequence is TGTGCCAGCAGTCCAGTAATGGCAAGCTATGGCTACACCTTC. Its protein is CASSPVMASYGYTF. The chain couples TRBV27 to TRBJ1-2; D gene ambiguous. Deletions cut 5 bases from V and 4 bases from J, with 14 bases between. Germline V gene data show CDR1 as MNHEY and CDR2 as SMNVEV (reference sequence). CDR3 size: 14 residues.

This chain joins TRBV13 and TRBJ2-3; 8 bases align to TRBD2. V lost 1 base and J lost 5; bases outside the gene matches: 2. The V gene's germline CDR1 is PRHDT and CDR2 FYEKMQ (reference sequence). The CDR3 covers 14 residues. The DNA for the CDR3 is TGTGCCAGCAGCTTAGTCCTAGCGGGAGATACGCAGTATTTT. Translation gives CASSLVLAGDTQYF.

The chain employs TRBV27 and TRBJ2-1, with D maybe TRBD1 (6 bases). Germline V gene sequence: CDR1 MNHEY, CDR2 SMNVEV (reference sequence). Deletions cut 0 bases from V and 7 bases from J, with 10 bases between. The CDR3 consists of 14 residues. The CDR3 DNA reads as TGTGCCAGCAGTTTATCGGGGGCCACGAATGAGCAGTTCTTC. Its translation is CASSLSGATNEQFF.

The chain recombines TRBV6-5 with TRBJ2-5; 8 nucleotides match TRBD1. Germline values: CDR1 MNHEY, CDR2 SVGAGI. With V trimmed by 2 bases and J by 1 base, 3 bases remained unmatched. The CDR3 consists of 15 residues. As DNA, the CDR3 is TGTGCCAGCAGTTACCAGGGGGCAGTCCAAGAGACCCAGTACTTC. Translated, it gives CASSYQGAVQETQYF.

The rearrangement links TRBV30 to TRBJ2-2; TRBD1 agrees at 7 bases. V shed 3 bases and J 5 bases; nucleotides not matched to a gene: 3. The CDR3 loop spans 13 amino acids. Germline assignment: CDR1 GTSNPN and CDR2 SVGIG (reference sequence). This CDR3 reads CAWRDRLTGELFF. CDR3 in DNA: TGTGCCTGGAGGGACAGGCTGACCGGGGAGCTGTTTTTT.

The chain carries TRBV10-3 and TRBJ2-1; D unclear. The V end lost 0 bases, the J end lost 10 bases, and 7 bases lay between the germline ends. CDR1 and CDR2 (germline): ENHRY, SYGVKD. The CDR3 length is 12 residues. The chain's CDR3 is CAISESRLEQFF. The CDR3 region has the DNA TGTGCCATCAGTGAGTCCCGGTTAGAGCAGTTCTTC.

The genes are TRBV13 and TRBJ2-5; 9 bases align to TRBD1. The CDR3 sequence is 14 residues long. Looked up from germline, CDR1 is PRHDT and CDR2 is FYEKMQ (reference sequence). The ends lost 6 bases at V and 3 bases at J; junction bases unmatched: 5. The CDR3 region is CASRTGGGEETQYF. The CDR3 nucleotides read TGTGCCAGCAGGACAGGGGGAGGGGAAGAGACCCAGTACTTC.

The rearrangement joins TRBV15 to TRBJ2-3; 12 bases fit TRBD2. Germline V lookup: CDR1 LNHNV, CDR2 YYDKDF (reference sequence). Trimming at V came to 3 bases and at J to 3 bases, leaving 4 bases not matched to a gene. The CDR3 covers 16 residues. The CDR3 nucleotides are TGTGCCACCAGCAGGCGACTAGCGGGAGTAACAGATACGCAGTATTTT. Translated, it gives CATSRRLAGVTDTQYF.

The chain recombines TRBV4-1 with TRBJ1-4; D is unresolved. Trimming stripped 3 bases from V and 5 bases from J, with 19 bases between. The germline V gene encodes CDR1 MGHRA and CDR2 YSYEKL. The CDR3 is made up of 17 amino acids. CDR3 sequence reads: CASSQGHTGAGNEKLFF. The CDR3 bases are TGCGCCAGCAGCCAGGGCCACACGGGCGCCGGGAATGAAAAACTGTTTTTT.

The genes are TRBV9 and TRBJ2-1; D is possibly TRBD1 (6 bases). The germline V and J ends were trimmed by 2 bases and 2 bases, with 11 bases remaining between them. The CDR3 runs to 15 residues. Germline loops: CDR1 SGDLS, CDR2 YYNGEE. As DNA, the CDR3 is TGTGCCAGCAGCGTCGCCGGGACACCCTACAATGAGCAGTTCTTC. It codes for CASSVAGTPYNEQFF. Full variable domain (rest looked up from reference TRBV9 and TRBJ2-1): DSGVTQTPKHLITATGQRVTLRCSPRSGDLSVYWYQQSLDQGLQFLIQYYNGEERAKGNILERFSAQQFPDLHSELNLSSLELGDSALYFCASSVAGTPYNEQFFGPGTRLTVL.

This clone is a singleton in its sample. The V call is TRBV6-5, the J call TRBJ1-6; D uncertain. The CDR3 runs to 13 residues. V lost 5 bases and J 7 bases, leaving 9 bases between the germline ends. Per germline, CDR1 MNHEY and CDR2 SVGAGI. The CDR3 loop reads CASSVTENSPLHF. For the CDR3, the DNA is TGTGCCAGCAGTGTTACAGAGAATTCACCCCTCCACTTT.